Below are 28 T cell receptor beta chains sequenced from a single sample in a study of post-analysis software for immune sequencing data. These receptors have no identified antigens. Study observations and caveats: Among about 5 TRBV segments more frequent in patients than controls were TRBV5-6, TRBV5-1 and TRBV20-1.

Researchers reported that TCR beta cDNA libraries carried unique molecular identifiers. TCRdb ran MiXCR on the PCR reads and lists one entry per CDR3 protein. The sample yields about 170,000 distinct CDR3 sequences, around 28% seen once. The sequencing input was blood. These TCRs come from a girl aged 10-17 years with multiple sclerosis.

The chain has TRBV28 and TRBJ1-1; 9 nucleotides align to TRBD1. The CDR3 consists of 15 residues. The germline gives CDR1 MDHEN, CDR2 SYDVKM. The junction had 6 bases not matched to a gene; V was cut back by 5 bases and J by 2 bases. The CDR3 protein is CASSTRDRANTEAFF. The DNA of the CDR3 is TGTGCCAGCAGTACCCGGGACAGGGCCAACACTGAAGCTTTCTTT.

CDR3 sequence reads: CASSGQGQEKLFF. DNA of the CDR3: TGTGCCAGCAGTGGACAGGGGCAAGAAAAACTGTTTTTT. The chain joins TRBV27 to TRBJ1-4; 9 nucleotides line up with TRBD1. J lost 8 bases, V lost 5 bases, and 3 bases had no gene match. CDR3 length: 13 residues. CDR1 MNHEY and CDR2 SMNVEV come from the germline V gene (reference sequence). Looking up the rest from reference TRBV27 and TRBJ1-4 gives the full variable domain: EAQVTQNPRYLITVTGKKLTVTCSQNMNHEYMSWYRQDPGLGLRQIYYSMNVEVTDKGDVPEGYKVSRKEKRNFPLILESPSPNQTSLYFCASSGQGQEKLFFGSGTQLSVL.

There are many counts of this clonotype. In DNA form, the CDR3 reads TGTGCCAGCAGTTTTCCCAGGAATGAGCAGTTCTTC. Protein: CASSFPRNEQFF. The V call is TRBV12-3 or TRBV12-4, the J call TRBJ2-1; unclear D gene. CDR3 length: 12 residues. Trimming cost V 3 bases and J 7 bases, with 7 bases left between them.

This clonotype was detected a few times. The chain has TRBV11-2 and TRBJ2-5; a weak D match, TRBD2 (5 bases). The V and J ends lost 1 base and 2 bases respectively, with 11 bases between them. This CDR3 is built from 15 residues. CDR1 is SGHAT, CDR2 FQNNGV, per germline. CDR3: CASSLGGQRQETQYF. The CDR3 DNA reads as TGTGCCAGCAGCTTAGGCGGGCAGAGACAAGAGACCCAGTACTTC.

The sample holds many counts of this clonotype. The CDR3 sequence: CSARDLSDTEAFF. For the CDR3, the DNA is TGCAGTGCTAGAGATCTGTCCGACACTGAAGCTTTCTTT. This sequence joins TRBV20-1 and TRBJ1-1; D gene uncertain. Germline CDR1 is DFQATT and CDR2 is SNEGSKA (reference sequence). V gave up 0 bases and J gave up 3 bases, with 8 bases separating them. This CDR3 has 13 residues.

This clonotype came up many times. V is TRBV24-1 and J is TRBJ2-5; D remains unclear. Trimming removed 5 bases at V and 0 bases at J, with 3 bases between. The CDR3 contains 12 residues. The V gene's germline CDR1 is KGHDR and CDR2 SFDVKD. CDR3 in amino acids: CATSGDQETQYF. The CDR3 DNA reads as TGTGCCACCAGTGGGGACCAAGAGACCCAGTACTTC.

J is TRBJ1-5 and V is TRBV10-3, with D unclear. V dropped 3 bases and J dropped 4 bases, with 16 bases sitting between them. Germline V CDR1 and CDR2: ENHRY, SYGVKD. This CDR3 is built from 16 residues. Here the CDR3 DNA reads TGTGCCATCAGTGAACTACCGGAACAGAGTAATCAGCCCCAGCATTTT. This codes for CAISELPEQSNQPQHF.

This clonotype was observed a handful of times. The CDR3 loop is CASSPADGIEAFF. The DNA of the CDR3 is TGTGCCAGCTCCCCCGCGGACGGCATTGAAGCTTTCTTT. V usage is TRBV27 and J usage is TRBJ1-1, with D uncertain. Germline lookup yields CDR1 MNHEY and CDR2 SMNVEV (reference sequence). The CDR3 length is 13 residues. V lost 8 bases and J lost 7, with 17 bases in between.

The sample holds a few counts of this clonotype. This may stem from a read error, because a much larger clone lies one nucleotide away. DNA for the CDR3: TGTGCCAGCAGCTCCTGGTACCGAGAGACCCAGTACTTC. It yields the protein CASSSWYRETQYF. The chain is built from TRBV5-6 and TRBJ2-5; D ambiguous. The CDR3 sequence is 13 residues long. Trimming stripped 3 bases from V and 4 bases from J, with 10 bases between. CDR1 SGHDT and CDR2 YYEEEE come from the germline V gene.

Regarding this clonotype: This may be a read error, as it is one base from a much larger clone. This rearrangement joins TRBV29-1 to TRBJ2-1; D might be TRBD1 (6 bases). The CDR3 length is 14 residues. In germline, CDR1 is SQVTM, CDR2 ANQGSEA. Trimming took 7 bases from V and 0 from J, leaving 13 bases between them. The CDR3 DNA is TGCAGCGCCGACAGGAGACTCTCCTACAATGAGCAGTTCTTC. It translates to CSADRRLSYNEQFF.

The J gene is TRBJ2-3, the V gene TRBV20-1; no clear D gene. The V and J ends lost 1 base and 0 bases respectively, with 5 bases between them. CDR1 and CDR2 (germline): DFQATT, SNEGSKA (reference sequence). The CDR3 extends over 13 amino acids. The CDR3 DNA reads TGCAGTGCTAGAGCACGGAGCACAGATACGCAGTATTTT. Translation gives CSARARSTDTQYF.

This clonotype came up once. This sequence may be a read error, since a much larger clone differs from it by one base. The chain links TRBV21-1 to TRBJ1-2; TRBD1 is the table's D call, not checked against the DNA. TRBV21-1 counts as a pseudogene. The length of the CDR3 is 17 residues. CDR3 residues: CASSKVVPWSGSSGYTF. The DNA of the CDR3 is TGTGCCAGCAGCAAAGTGGTCCCCTGGTCAGGGAGTAGTGGCTACACCTTC.

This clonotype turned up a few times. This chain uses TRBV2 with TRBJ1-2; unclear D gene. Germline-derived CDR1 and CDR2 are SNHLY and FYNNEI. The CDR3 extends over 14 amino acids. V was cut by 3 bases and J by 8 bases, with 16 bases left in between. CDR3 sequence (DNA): TGTGCCAGCAGTGAGTCTGAGGGAAAGAGCGGCTACACCTTC. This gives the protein CASSESEGKSGYTF. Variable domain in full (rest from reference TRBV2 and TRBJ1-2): EPEVTQTPSHQVTQMGQEVILRCVPISNHLYFYWYRQILGQKVEFLVSFYNNEISEKSEIFDDQFSVERPDGSNFTLKIRSTKLEDSAMYFCASSESEGKSGYTFGSGTRLTVV.

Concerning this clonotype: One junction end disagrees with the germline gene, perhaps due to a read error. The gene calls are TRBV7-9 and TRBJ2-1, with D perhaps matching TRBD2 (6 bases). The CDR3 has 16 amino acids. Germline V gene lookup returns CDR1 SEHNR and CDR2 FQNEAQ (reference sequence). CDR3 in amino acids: CAGSSDLARSNNEQFF. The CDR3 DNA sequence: TGTGCCGGCAGCTCAGATCTAGCGAGAAGTAACAATGAGCAGTTCTTC. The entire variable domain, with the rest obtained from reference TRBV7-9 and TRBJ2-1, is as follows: DTGVSQNPRHKITKRGQNVTFRCDPISEHNRLYWYRQTLGQGPEFLTYFQNEAQLEKSRLLSDRFSAERPKGSFSTLEIQRTEQGDSAMYLCAGSSDLARSNNEQFFGPGTRLTVL.

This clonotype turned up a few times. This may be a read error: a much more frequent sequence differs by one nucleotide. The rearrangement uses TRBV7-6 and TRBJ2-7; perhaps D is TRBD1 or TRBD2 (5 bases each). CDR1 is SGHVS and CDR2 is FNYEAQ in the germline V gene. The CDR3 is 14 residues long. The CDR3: CTSSLTGALYEQYF. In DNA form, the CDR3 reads TGTACCAGCAGCCTGACCGGGGCGCTATACGAGCAGTACTTC. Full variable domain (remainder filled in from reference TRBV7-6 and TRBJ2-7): GAGVSQSPRYKVTKRGQDVALRCDPISGHVSLYWYRQALGQGPEFLTYFNYEAQQDKSGLPNDRFSAERPEGSISTLTIQRTEQRDSAMYRCTSSLTGALYEQYFGPGTRLTVT.

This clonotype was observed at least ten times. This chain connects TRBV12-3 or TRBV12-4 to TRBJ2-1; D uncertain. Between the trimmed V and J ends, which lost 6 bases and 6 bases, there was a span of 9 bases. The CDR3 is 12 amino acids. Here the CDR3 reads CASSFYTNEQFF. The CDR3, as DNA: TGTGCCAGCAGCTTCTACACCAATGAGCAGTTCTTC.

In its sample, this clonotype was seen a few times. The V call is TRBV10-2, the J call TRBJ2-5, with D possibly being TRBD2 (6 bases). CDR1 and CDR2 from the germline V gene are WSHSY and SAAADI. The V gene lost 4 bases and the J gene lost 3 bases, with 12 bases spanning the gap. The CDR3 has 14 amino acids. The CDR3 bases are TGCGCCAGCAGTGTCGCGCGGGGCGAAGAGACCCAGTACTTC. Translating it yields CASSVARGEETQYF.

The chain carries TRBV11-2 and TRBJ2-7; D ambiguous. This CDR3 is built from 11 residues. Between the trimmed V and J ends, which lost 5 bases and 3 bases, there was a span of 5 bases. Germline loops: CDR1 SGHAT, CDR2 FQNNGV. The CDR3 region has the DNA TGTGCCAGCAGCGACGGCTACGAGCAGTACTTC. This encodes CASSDGYEQYF. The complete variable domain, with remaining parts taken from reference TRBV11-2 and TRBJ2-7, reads EAGVAQSPRYKIIEKRQSVAFWCNPISGHATLYWYQQILGQGPKLLIQFQNNGVVDDSQLPKDRFSAERLKGVDSTLKIQPAKLEDSAVYLCASSDGYEQYFGPGTRLTVT.

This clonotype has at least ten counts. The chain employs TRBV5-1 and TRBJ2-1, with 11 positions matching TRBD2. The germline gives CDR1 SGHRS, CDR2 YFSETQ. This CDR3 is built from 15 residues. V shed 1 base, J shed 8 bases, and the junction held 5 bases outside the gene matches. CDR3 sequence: CASSLTSGSRDEQFF. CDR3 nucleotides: TGCGCCAGCAGCTTGACTAGCGGGAGTAGGGATGAGCAGTTCTTC. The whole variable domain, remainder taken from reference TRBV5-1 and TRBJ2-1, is KAGVTQTPRYLIKTRGQQVTLSCSPISGHRSVSWYQQTPGQGLQFLFEYFSETQRNKGNFPGRFSGRQFSNSRSEMNVSTLELGDSALYLCASSLTSGSRDEQFFGPGTRLTVL.

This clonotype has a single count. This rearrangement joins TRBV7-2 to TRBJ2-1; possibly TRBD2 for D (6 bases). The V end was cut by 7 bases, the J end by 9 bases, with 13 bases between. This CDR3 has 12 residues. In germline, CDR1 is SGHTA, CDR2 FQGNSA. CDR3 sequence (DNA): TGTGCCAGCACTGAGACTAGTAGTGAGCAGTTCTTC. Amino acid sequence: CASTETSSEQFF.

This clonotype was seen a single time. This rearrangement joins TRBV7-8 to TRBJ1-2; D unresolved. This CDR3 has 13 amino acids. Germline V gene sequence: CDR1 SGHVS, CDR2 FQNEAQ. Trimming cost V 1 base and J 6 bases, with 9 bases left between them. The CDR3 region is CASSLDGGNGYTF. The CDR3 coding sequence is TGTGCCAGCAGCTTAGACGGAGGAAATGGCTACACCTTC.

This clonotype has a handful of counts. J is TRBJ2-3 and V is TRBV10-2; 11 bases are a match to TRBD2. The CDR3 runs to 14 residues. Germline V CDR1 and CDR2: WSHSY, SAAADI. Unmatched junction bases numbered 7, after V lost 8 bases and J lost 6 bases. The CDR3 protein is CASGTSGGRDTQYF. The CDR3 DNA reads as TGCGCCAGCGGGACTAGCGGAGGTCGGGATACGCAGTATTTT.

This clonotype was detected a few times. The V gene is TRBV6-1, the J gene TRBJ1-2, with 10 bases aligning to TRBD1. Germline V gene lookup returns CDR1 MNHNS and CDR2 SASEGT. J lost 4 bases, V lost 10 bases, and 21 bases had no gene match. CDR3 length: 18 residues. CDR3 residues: CATEENKAGTGEPYGYTF. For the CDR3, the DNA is TGTGCCACCGAAGAAAATAAAGCCGGGACAGGGGAGCCCTATGGCTACACCTTC.

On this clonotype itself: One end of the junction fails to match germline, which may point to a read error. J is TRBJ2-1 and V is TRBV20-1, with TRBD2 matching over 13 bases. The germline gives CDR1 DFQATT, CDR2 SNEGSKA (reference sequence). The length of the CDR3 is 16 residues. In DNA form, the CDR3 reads TGCAGTGCTAGGGGGACTAGCGGGACATCCTACGATGAGCAGTTCTTC. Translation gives CSARGTSGTSYDEQFF.

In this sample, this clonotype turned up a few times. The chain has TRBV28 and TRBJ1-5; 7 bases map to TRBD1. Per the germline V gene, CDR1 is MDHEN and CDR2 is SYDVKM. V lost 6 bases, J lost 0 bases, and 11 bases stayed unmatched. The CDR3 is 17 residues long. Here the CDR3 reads CASSPHPQGISNQPQHF. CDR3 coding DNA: TGTGCCAGCAGCCCTCACCCACAGGGGATTAGCAATCAGCCCCAGCATTTT.

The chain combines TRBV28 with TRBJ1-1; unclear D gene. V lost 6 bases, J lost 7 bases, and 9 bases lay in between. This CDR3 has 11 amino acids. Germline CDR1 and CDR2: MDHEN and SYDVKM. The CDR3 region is CASSPEGEAFF. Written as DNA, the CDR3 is TGTGCCAGCAGCCCGGAGGGTGAAGCTTTCTTT.

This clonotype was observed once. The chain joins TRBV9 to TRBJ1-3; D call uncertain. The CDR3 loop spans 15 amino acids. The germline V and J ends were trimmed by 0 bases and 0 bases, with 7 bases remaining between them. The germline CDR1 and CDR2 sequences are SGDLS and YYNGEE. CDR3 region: CASSVAGDSGNTIYF. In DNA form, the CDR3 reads TGTGCCAGCAGCGTAGCCGGGGACTCTGGAAACACCATATATTTT.

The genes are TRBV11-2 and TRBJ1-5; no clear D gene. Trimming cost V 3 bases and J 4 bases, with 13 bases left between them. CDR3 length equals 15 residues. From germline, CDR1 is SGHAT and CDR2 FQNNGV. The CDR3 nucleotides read TGTGCCAGCAGCTTTACCCCGGCACCTAATCAGCCCCAGCATTTT. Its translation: CASSFTPAPNQPQHF.